This T cell receptor (beta chain) is drawn from a study of T cells in Graves' hyperthyroidism and ophthalmopathy. Notes on the study in general: Stable hyperthyroidism was separated from ophthalmopathy by a model based on 13 V-J features.

The TCR beta CDR3 regions underwent amplification using RNA transcripts as the source. HTBI primers were used for first-round RT-PCR of the TCR CDR3. TCRdb re-called the multiplex PCR reads through MiXCR, storing one row per CDR3 protein. Of some 440,000 distinct CDR3 sequences listed, approximately 14% are singletons. The ends lost 5 bases at V and 3 bases at J; junction bases unmatched: 9. The CDR3 sequence is 15 residues long. CDR1 and CDR2 from the germline V gene are WNHNN and SYGVQD (reference sequence). Comments on this clonotype: Antigen: not known.

The receptor was derived from a woman under 30 with Graves' hyperthyroidism. The chain has TRBV10-1 and TRBJ1-1, with 7 bases matching TRBD1. Sequencing was carried out using blood. The chain's CDR3 is CASSTHRQGDTEAFF. In DNA form, the CDR3 reads TGCGCCAGCAGTACACACCGACAGGGCGACACTGAAGCTTTCTTT.